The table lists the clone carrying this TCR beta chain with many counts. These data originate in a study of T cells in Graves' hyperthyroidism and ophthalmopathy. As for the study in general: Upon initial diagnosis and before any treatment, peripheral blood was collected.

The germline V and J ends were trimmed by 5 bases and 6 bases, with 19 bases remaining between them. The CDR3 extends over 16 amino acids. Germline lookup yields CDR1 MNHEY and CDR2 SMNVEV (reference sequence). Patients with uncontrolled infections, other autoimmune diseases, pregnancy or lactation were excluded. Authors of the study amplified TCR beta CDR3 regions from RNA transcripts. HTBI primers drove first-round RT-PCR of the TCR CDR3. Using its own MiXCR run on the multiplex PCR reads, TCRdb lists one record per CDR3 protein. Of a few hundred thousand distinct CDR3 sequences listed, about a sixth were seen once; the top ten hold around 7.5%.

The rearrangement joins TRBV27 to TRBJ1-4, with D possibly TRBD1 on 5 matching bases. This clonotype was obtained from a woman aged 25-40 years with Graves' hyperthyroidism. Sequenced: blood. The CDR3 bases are TGTGCCAGCAGTCCCTTGCTAGGCAGGGCGGATGAAAAACTGTTTTTT. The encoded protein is CASSPLLGRADEKLFF.